These T cell receptor beta chains were read from a single sample in a study of T cell clones after liver transplantation. These TCRs are of unknown antigen specificity. The method was immunoSEQ multiplex PCR; TCRdb's version includes in-frame clones alone and lacks a portion of them. The sample shows 4,500 to 6,500 clones, just over 30% of them seen only once. The sequenced sample consisted of CD4+ T cells from cultured PBMCs. The receptors come from a human patient who received a liver transplant. T cells may partly derive from the graft donor. Each CDR3 is given with its conserved first and last residue. The D gene is left open where the match is weak. Only some rows state a clone size, as once, few, many or a class for expanded clones.

CDR3nt: TGTGCCTGGAGTGTACGGAGCTCTGGAAACACCATATATTTT
CDR3aa: CAWSVRSSGNTIYF
v_gene: TRBV30
len: 14
j_gene: TRBJ1-3
abundance: .
d_gene: .

CDR3nt: TGTGCCAGTCAACAGTCAAAGCGCAATCAGCCCCAGCATTTT
CDR3aa: CASQQSKRNQPQHF
v_gene: TRBV6-5
len: 14
j_gene: TRBJ1-5
abundance: few
d_gene: .

CDR3nt: TGTGCCAGCAGTTTACGAACAGAGTTTGGCTACACCTTC
CDR3aa: CASSLRTEFGYTF
v_gene: TRBV28
len: 13
j_gene: TRBJ1-2
abundance: .
d_gene: .

CDR3nt: TGTGCCAGCAGTTACGCGGGACAGATCTACGAGCAGTACTTC
CDR3aa: CASSYAGQIYEQYF
v_gene: TRBV6-5
len: 14
j_gene: TRBJ2-7
abundance: .
d_gene: .

CDR3nt: TGTGCCAGCTCACCACCGGGGGGGCCCCGGGAGACCCAGTACTTC
CDR3aa: CASSPPGGPRETQYF
v_gene: TRBV18
len: 15
j_gene: TRBJ2-5
abundance: few
d_gene: .

CDR3nt: TGTGCCAGCAGCTTAGGGACAGGGGGCTCCGGGGAGCTGTTTTTT
CDR3aa: CASSLGTGGSGELFF
v_gene: TRBV11-2
len: 15
j_gene: TRBJ2-2
abundance: few
d_gene: TRBD1

CDR3nt: TGTGCCAGTAGTTCAACAGGGAAGAGGGGTGGGAATCAGCCCCAGCATTTT
CDR3aa: CASSSTGKRGGNQPQHF
v_gene: TRBV19
len: 17
j_gene: TRBJ1-5
abundance: .
d_gene: .

CDR3nt: TGTGCCAGCAGTCAAACCAGGGAGGGCAATCAGCCCCAGCATTTT
CDR3aa: CASSQTREGNQPQHF
v_gene: TRBV2
len: 15
j_gene: TRBJ1-5
abundance: medium-sized
d_gene: .

CDR3nt: TGTGCCAGCAGTTACGGGACTAGCGCCTACGAGCAGTACTTC
CDR3aa: CASSYGTSAYEQYF
v_gene: TRBV6-5
len: 14
j_gene: TRBJ2-7
abundance: .
d_gene: TRBD2

CDR3nt: TGTGCCAGCAGGGCGACAGGGGTCTACGAGCAGTACTTC
CDR3aa: CASRATGVYEQYF
v_gene: TRBV2
len: 13
j_gene: TRBJ2-7
abundance: medium-sized
d_gene: TRBD1

CDR3nt: TGTGCCAGTAGTAAGACAGCTAACTATGGCTACACCTTC
CDR3aa: CASSKTANYGYTF
v_gene: TRBV19
len: 13
j_gene: TRBJ1-2
abundance: .
d_gene: .

CDR3nt: TGTGCCAGTAGTACCTCATTTACAGGGGAGTGGGACAATCAGCCCCAGCATTTT
CDR3aa: CASSTSFTGEWDNQPQHF
v_gene: TRBV19
len: 18
j_gene: TRBJ1-5
abundance: .
d_gene: TRBD1

CDR3nt: TGCGCCAGCAGCCAAGCTCTCAGGGGCCCGGACACTGAAGCTTTCTTT
CDR3aa: CASSQALRGPDTEAFF
v_gene: TRBV5-1
len: 16
j_gene: TRBJ1-1
abundance: .
d_gene: .

CDR3nt: TGTGCCTGGAGTGCTGCCCTCGGCTACACCTTC
CDR3aa: CAWSAALGYTF
v_gene: TRBV30
len: 11
j_gene: TRBJ1-2
abundance: few
d_gene: .

CDR3nt: TGTGCCAGCAGTTGCGGCGGGGGGGCGGGTGTCCGAGAGACCCAGTACTTC
CDR3aa: CASSCGGGAGVRETQYF
v_gene: TRBV28
len: 17
j_gene: TRBJ2-5
abundance: few
d_gene: TRBD2

CDR3nt: TGTGCCAGCAGTGAAAGGCCACGGAGTGAGCAGTTCTTC
CDR3aa: CASSERPRSEQFF
v_gene: TRBV2
len: 13
j_gene: TRBJ2-1
abundance: few
d_gene: .

CDR3nt: TGCGCCAGCAGCCAAATAGACAGGGGTAGGACTGAAGCTTTCTTT
CDR3aa: CASSQIDRGRTEAFF
v_gene: TRBV4-1
len: 15
j_gene: TRBJ1-1
abundance: .
d_gene: TRBD1

CDR3nt: TGCGCCACTAGACAAGATAGCACAGATACGCAGTATTTT
CDR3aa: CATRQDSTDTQYF
v_gene: TRBV10-1
len: 13
j_gene: TRBJ2-3
abundance: .
d_gene: .

CDR3nt: TGTGCCAGTAGCCTCGGGGGATCTGGGGCCAACGTCCTGACTTTC
CDR3aa: CASSLGGSGANVLTF
v_gene: TRBV19
len: 15
j_gene: TRBJ2-6
abundance: .
d_gene: .

CDR3nt: TGTGCCAGCAGCAGAGTGCATAAGTGCCACAAAGGTCGGGCCAACGTCCTGACTTTC
CDR3aa: CASSRVHKCHKGRANVLTF
v_gene: TRBV7-7
len: 19
j_gene: TRBJ2-6
abundance: .
d_gene: .

CDR3nt: TGTGCCAGCAGACGACAGGGGGGTATGAACACTGAAGCTTTCTTT
CDR3aa: CASRRQGGMNTEAFF
v_gene: TRBV7-9
len: 15
j_gene: TRBJ1-1
abundance: .
d_gene: TRBD1

CDR3nt: TGTGCCAGCAGCACAGGACTAGCGGGAGGGAGTTACAATGAGCAGTTCTTC
CDR3aa: CASSTGLAGGSYNEQFF
v_gene: TRBV13
len: 17
j_gene: TRBJ2-1
abundance: large
d_gene: TRBD2

CDR3nt: TGTGCCAGCCGGGCAGGGGATCCCTACGAGCAGTACTTC
CDR3aa: CASRAGDPYEQYF
v_gene: TRBV27
len: 13
j_gene: TRBJ2-7
abundance: few
d_gene: .

CDR3nt: TGTGCCAGCAGCTTGAGATCCTATAATTCACCCCTCCACTTT
CDR3aa: CASSLRSYNSPLHF
v_gene: TRBV7-8
len: 14
j_gene: TRBJ1-6
abundance: .
d_gene: .

CDR3nt: TGCGCCAGCAGCTTGGCGACAGGGAACACTGAAGCTTTCTTT
CDR3aa: CASSLATGNTEAFF
v_gene: TRBV5-1
len: 14
j_gene: TRBJ1-1
abundance: .
d_gene: .

CDR3nt: TGTGCCAGCAGTGGATTTCGGACAGCGTACCAAGAGACCCAGTACTTC
CDR3aa: CASSGFRTAYQETQYF
v_gene: TRBV2
len: 16
j_gene: TRBJ2-5
abundance: .
d_gene: .

CDR3nt: TGTGCCTGGAGAGGCAGGGGGCAAGAGACCCAGTACTTC
CDR3aa: CAWRGRGQETQYF
v_gene: TRBV30
len: 13
j_gene: TRBJ2-5
abundance: hyperexpanded
d_gene: TRBD1

CDR3nt: TGTGCCAGCTCACCGACAGGGGAGACCGGGGAGCTGTTTTTT
CDR3aa: CASSPTGETGELFF
v_gene: TRBV18
len: 14
j_gene: TRBJ2-2
abundance: .
d_gene: TRBD1

CDR3nt: TGTGCCAGCAGTTCTTGGACAGGGGCTGGAAACACCATATATTTT
CDR3aa: CASSSWTGAGNTIYF
v_gene: TRBV6-5
len: 15
j_gene: TRBJ1-3
abundance: .
d_gene: TRBD1

CDR3nt: TGTGCCAGCAGCTTAGAAAGTAGGATCCACAATGAGCAGTTCTTC
CDR3aa: CASSLESRIHNEQFF
v_gene: TRBV11-3
len: 15
j_gene: TRBJ2-1
abundance: .
d_gene: .

CDR3nt: TGTGCCTGGAGGGAAGCGGGAGTGCTGGATGAGCAGTTCTTC
CDR3aa: CAWREAGVLDEQFF
v_gene: TRBV30
len: 14
j_gene: TRBJ2-1
abundance: .
d_gene: TRBD2

CDR3nt: TGTGCCAGCTCACCTAGCGGGGGGGACAATGAGCAGTTCTTC
CDR3aa: CASSPSGGDNEQFF
v_gene: TRBV18
len: 14
j_gene: TRBJ2-1
abundance: once
d_gene: TRBD2

CDR3nt: TGTGCCATCAGTGCAGAGAACTATGGCTACACCTTC
CDR3aa: CAISAENYGYTF
v_gene: TRBV10-3
len: 12
j_gene: TRBJ1-2
abundance: medium-sized
d_gene: .

CDR3nt: TGCGCCAGCAGCTTGGAGCTAGCGGGGGCCTACGAGCAGTACTTC
CDR3aa: CASSLELAGAYEQYF
v_gene: TRBV5-1
len: 15
j_gene: TRBJ2-7
abundance: medium-sized
d_gene: TRBD2

CDR3nt: TGTGCCAGCAGTGCACAGGGGTGGGAGACCCAGTACTTC
CDR3aa: CASSAQGWETQYF
v_gene: TRBV6-6
len: 13
j_gene: TRBJ2-5
abundance: .
d_gene: TRBD1

CDR3nt: TGTGCCAGCAGCCCTTGGCGGGAGGGGAACAATGAGCAGTTCTTC
CDR3aa: CASSPWREGNNEQFF
v_gene: TRBV5-6
len: 15
j_gene: TRBJ2-1
abundance: .
d_gene: TRBD2

CDR3nt: TGTGCCAGCTCACACCAAGGGGCGGCGAGCGGGGGGAGAACAGATACGCAGTATTTT
CDR3aa: CASSHQGAASGGRTDTQYF
v_gene: TRBV18
len: 19
j_gene: TRBJ2-3
abundance: medium-sized
d_gene: TRBD2

CDR3nt: TGTGCCAGCAGCCAAGATTTGGCAGCGGGAGGGGGAAATGAGCAGTTCTTC
CDR3aa: CASSQDLAAGGGNEQFF
v_gene: TRBV4-2
len: 17
j_gene: TRBJ2-1
abundance: .
d_gene: TRBD2

CDR3nt: TGCGCCAGCACCCCGGGACTAGGCACAGATACGCAGTATTTT
CDR3aa: CASTPGLGTDTQYF
v_gene: TRBV5-1
len: 14
j_gene: TRBJ2-3
abundance: few
d_gene: TRBD2

CDR3nt: TGTGCCAGCAGGCAGACAGGGACTGGAAACACCATATATTTT
CDR3aa: CASRQTGTGNTIYF
v_gene: TRBV6-5
len: 14
j_gene: TRBJ1-3
abundance: .
d_gene: TRBD1

CDR3nt: TGTGCCAGCAGCTTATCGGGACTAGCGGCGAACACCGGGGAGCTGTTTTTT
CDR3aa: CASSLSGLAANTGELFF
v_gene: TRBV9
len: 17
j_gene: TRBJ2-2
abundance: .
d_gene: TRBD2

CDR3nt: TGTGCCAGCTCACCATTTGAGGGTCCAAGCTCTGGGGCCAACGTCCTGACTTTC
CDR3aa: CASSPFEGPSSGANVLTF
v_gene: TRBV18
len: 18
j_gene: TRBJ2-6
abundance: few
d_gene: .

CDR3nt: TGTGCCAGCAGCTCCCAGGGGTTTGGCTACACCTTC
CDR3aa: CASSSQGFGYTF
v_gene: TRBV9
len: 12
j_gene: TRBJ1-2
abundance: .
d_gene: .

CDR3nt: TGTGCCAGCAGCCAAGATGACAGGGGTTCACCCCTCCACTTT
CDR3aa: CASSQDDRGSPLHF
v_gene: TRBV7-2
len: 14
j_gene: TRBJ1-6
abundance: .
d_gene: TRBD1

CDR3nt: TGTGCCAGCAGCGTGACAGGGAACACCGGGGAGCTGTTTTTT
CDR3aa: CASSVTGNTGELFF
v_gene: TRBV9
len: 14
j_gene: TRBJ2-2
abundance: .
d_gene: .

CDR3nt: TGTGCCAGCAGCTGGCTGACAGGGATGGGGAATGGCTACACCTTC
CDR3aa: CASSWLTGMGNGYTF
v_gene: TRBV5-8
len: 15
j_gene: TRBJ1-2
abundance: .
d_gene: TRBD1

CDR3nt: TGTGCCAGTAGTATAGGGACGGGGAGCTCCTACGAGCAGTACTTC
CDR3aa: CASSIGTGSSYEQYF
v_gene: TRBV19
len: 15
j_gene: TRBJ2-7
abundance: .
d_gene: .

CDR3nt: TGCGCCAGCAGCACCTTAAACCAGAACCGAAAGACCTATGGCTACACCTTC
CDR3aa: CASSTLNQNRKTYGYTF
v_gene: TRBV4-1
len: 17
j_gene: TRBJ1-2
abundance: .
d_gene: .

CDR3nt: TGCAGCGTTTACCTAGCGGGACAAGAGACCCAGTACTTC
CDR3aa: CSVYLAGQETQYF
v_gene: TRBV29-1
len: 13
j_gene: TRBJ2-5
abundance: medium-sized
d_gene: TRBD2

CDR3nt: TGCGCCAGCAGCTTGGGGGTTTCTAGCACAGATACGCAGTATTTT
CDR3aa: CASSLGVSSTDTQYF
v_gene: TRBV5-1
len: 15
j_gene: TRBJ2-3
abundance: few
d_gene: .

CDR3nt: TGTGCCAGCAGTTACTCCGCAGGAATTAACTATGGCTACACCTTC
CDR3aa: CASSYSAGINYGYTF
v_gene: TRBV6-5
len: 15
j_gene: TRBJ1-2
abundance: .
d_gene: .

CDR3nt: TGTGCCAGCAGCTTACAGGGGGCTTCCTACAATGAGCAGTTCTTC
CDR3aa: CASSLQGASYNEQFF
v_gene: TRBV5-8
len: 15
j_gene: TRBJ2-1
abundance: few
d_gene: TRBD1

CDR3nt: TGTGCCAGCAGCTTAAATACAGCAAGCGTTAAAGCTTTCTTT
CDR3aa: CASSLNTASVKAFF
v_gene: TRBV7-2
len: 14
j_gene: TRBJ1-1
abundance: .
d_gene: .

CDR3nt: TGTGCCAGCAGACCCGACGGCAACTATGGCTACACCTTC
CDR3aa: CASRPDGNYGYTF
v_gene: TRBV6-5
len: 13
j_gene: TRBJ1-2
abundance: medium-sized
d_gene: .

CDR3nt: TGTGCCAGCAGCCAAGGGACTAGCGGGTACTTC
CDR3aa: CASSQGTSGYF
v_gene: TRBV28
len: 11
j_gene: TRBJ2-5
abundance: .
d_gene: TRBD2